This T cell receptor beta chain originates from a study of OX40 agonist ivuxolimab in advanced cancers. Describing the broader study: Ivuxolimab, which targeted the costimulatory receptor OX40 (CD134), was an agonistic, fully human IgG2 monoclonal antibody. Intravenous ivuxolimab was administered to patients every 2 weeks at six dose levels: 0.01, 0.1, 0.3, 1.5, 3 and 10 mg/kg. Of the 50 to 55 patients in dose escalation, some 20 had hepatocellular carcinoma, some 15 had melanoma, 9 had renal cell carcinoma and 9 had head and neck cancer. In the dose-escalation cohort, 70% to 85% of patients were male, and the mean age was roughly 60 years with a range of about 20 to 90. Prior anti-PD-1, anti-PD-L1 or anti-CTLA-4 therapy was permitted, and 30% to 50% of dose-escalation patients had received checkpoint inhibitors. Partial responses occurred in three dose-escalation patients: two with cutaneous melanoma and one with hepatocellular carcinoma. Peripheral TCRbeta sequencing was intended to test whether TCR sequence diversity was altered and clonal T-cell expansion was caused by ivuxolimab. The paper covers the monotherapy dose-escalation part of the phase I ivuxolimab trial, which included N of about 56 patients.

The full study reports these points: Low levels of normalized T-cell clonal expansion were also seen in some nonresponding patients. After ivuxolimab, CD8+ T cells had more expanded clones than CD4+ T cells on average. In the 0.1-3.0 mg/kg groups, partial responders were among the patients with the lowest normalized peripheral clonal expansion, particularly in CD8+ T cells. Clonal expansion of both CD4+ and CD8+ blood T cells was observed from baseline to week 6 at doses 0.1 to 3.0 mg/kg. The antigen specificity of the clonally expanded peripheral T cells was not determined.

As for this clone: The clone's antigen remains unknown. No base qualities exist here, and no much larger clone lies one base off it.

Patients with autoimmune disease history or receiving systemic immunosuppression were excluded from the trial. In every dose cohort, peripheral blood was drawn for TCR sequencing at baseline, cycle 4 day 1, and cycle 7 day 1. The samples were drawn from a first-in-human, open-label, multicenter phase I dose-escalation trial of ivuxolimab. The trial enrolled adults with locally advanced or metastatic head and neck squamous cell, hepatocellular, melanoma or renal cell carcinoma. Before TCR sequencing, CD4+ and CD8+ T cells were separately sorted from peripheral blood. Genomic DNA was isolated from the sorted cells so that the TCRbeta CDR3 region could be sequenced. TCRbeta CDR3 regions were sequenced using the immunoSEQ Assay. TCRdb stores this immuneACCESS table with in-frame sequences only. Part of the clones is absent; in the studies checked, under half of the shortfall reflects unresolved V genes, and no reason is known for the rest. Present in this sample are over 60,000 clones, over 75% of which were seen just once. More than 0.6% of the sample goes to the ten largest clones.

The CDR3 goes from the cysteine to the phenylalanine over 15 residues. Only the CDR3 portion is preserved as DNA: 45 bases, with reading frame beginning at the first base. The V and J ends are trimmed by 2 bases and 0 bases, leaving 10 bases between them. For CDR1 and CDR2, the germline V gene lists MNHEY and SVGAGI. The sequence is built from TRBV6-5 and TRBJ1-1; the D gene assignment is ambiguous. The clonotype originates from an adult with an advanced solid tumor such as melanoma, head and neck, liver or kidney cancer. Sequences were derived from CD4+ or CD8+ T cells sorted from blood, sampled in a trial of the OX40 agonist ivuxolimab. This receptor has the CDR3 CASSYQAAMNTEAFF. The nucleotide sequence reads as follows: TGTGCCAGCAGTTACCAGGCGGCCATGAACACTGAAGCTTTCTTT.